The following is a T cell receptor beta chain sequence with its context. The data were taken from a study of Ad26.COV2.S vaccination and SARS-CoV-2 variants. As for the study in general: Donor was assigned to the Ad26.COV2.S arm of trial COV1001.

The data were produced by immunoSEQ multiplex PCR, yet TCRdb's version contains in-frame clones alone and is incomplete. Counted here are some 350,000 clones, roughly 90% occurring once; the ten biggest clones make up roughly 6%. The germline gives CDR1 DFQATT, CDR2 SNEGSKA (reference sequence). This CDR3 is 10 amino acids long. The treatment here: roughly 18 received Ad26.COV2.S at low or high dose, single or two shots; about 5 received placebo; per-sample allocation not given. Repertoires come from day 63 after the first vaccine or placebo injection. A Boston donor was an adult aged 18-55 years. The sequences come from peripheral blood, collected in a trial of Ad26.COV2.S vaccine versus placebo. The sequence derives from a person between 18 and 60 years old who received the Ad26.COV2.S COVID-19 vaccine or a placebo. The chain has TRBV20-1 and TRBJ1-5; D not resolved. The CDR3 coding sequence is TGCAGGGGGTTGTCGCAGCCCCAGCATTTT. Its translation is CRGLSQPQHF.